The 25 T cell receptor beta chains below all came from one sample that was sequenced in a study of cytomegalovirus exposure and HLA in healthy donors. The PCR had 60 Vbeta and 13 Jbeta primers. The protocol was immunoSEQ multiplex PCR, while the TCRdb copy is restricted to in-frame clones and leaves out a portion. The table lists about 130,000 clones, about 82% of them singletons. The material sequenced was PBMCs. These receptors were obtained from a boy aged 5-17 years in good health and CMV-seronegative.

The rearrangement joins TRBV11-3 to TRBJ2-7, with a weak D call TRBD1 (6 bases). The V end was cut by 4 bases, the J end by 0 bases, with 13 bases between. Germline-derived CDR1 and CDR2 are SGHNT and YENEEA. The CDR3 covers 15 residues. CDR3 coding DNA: TGTGCCAGCAGCTCAGGGGCCGAGAGCTCCTACGAGCAGTACTTC. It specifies CASSSGAESSYEQYF.

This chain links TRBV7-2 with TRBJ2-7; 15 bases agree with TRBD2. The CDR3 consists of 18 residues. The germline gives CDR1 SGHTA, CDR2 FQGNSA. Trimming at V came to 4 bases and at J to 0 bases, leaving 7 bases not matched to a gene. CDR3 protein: CASSSGTSGRLSSYEQYF. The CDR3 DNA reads TGTGCCAGCAGCTCAGGGACTAGCGGGAGGCTTAGCTCCTACGAGCAGTACTTC.

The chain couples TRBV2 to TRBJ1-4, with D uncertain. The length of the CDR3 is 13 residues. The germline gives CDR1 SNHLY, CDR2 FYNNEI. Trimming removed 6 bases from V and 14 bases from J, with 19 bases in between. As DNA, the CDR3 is TGTGCCAGCAGCCCCCTCGGAGAAGAGTCGCTGTTTTTT. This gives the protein CASSPLGEESLFF.

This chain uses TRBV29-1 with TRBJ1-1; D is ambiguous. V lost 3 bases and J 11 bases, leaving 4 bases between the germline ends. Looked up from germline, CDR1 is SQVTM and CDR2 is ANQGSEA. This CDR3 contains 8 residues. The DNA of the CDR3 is TGCAGCGTTGAGGAGGCTTTCTTT. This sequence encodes CSVEEAFF.

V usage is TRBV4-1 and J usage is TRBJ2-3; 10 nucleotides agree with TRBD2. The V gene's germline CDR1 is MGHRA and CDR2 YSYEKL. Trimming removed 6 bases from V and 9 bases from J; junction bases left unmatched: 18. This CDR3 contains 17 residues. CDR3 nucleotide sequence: TGCGCCAGCAGTATCGGTTCCGGGACTAGCGATCGGAGGACGCAGTATTTT. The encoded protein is CASSIGSGTSDRRTQYF.

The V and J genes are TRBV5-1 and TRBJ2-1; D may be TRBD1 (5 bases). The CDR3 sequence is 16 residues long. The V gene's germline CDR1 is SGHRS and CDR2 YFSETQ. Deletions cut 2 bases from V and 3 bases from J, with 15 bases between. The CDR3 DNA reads TGCGCCAGCAGCTTCTACCCTATCGACAGCTACAATGAGCAGTTCTTC. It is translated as CASSFYPIDSYNEQFF.

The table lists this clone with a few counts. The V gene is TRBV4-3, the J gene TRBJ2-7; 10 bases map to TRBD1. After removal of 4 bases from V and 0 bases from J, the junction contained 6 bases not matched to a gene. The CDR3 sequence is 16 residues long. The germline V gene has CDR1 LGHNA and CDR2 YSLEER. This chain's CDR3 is CASSPGTGDPSYEQYF. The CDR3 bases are TGCGCCAGCAGCCCCGGGACAGGGGACCCCTCCTACGAGCAGTACTTC.

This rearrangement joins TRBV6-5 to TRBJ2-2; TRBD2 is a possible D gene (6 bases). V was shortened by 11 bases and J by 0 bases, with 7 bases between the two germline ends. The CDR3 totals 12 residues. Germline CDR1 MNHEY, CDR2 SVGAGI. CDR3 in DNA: TGTGCCGGGGGGACGAACACCGGGGAGCTGTTTTTT. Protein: CAGGTNTGELFF.

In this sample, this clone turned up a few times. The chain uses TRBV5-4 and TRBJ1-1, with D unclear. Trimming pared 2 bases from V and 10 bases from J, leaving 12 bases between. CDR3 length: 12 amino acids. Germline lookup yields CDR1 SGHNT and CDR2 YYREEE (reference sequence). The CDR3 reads CASSLEGERAFF. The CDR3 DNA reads TGTGCCAGCAGCTTAGAGGGTGAACGAGCTTTCTTT.

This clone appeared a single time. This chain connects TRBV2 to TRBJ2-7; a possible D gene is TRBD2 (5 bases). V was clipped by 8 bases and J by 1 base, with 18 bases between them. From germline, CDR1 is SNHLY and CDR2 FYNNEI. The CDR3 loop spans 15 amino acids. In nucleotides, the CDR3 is TGTGCCAGCGAGGGAACACAGCTCGTATCCTACGAGCAGTACTTC. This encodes CASEGTQLVSYEQYF.

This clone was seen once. The CDR3 DNA reads TGTGCCAGCAGCTTCGGGTTTAGCCGAGGGAGAACCGGGGAGCTGTTTTTT. Residues: CASSFGFSRGRTGELFF. V usage is TRBV11-2 and J usage is TRBJ2-2; TRBD2 might be the D (5 bases). This CDR3 comprises 17 residues. Deletions cut 3 bases from V and 5 bases from J, with 19 bases between. Germline V gene data show CDR1 as SGHAT and CDR2 as FQNNGV.

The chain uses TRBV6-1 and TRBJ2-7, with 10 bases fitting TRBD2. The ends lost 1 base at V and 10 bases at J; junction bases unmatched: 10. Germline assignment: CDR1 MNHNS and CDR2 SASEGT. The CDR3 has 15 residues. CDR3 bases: TGTGCCAGCAGTGAAGTTTCTAGCGGGAGTACCGTTCAGTACTTC. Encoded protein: CASSEVSSGSTVQYF.

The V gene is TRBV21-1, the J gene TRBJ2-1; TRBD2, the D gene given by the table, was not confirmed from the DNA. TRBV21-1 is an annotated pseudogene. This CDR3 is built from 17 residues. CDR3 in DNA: TGTGCCAGCAGCAAGGAAATTAGCGGGAGAGAGGACAATGAGCAGTTCTTC. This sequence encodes CASSKEISGREDNEQFF.

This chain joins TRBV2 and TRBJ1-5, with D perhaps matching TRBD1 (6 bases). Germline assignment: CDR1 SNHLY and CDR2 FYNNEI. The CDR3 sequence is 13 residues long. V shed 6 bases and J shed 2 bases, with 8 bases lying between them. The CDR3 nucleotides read TGTGCCAGCAGCCCAGGGGGCAATCAGCCCCAGCATTTT. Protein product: CASSPGGNQPQHF.

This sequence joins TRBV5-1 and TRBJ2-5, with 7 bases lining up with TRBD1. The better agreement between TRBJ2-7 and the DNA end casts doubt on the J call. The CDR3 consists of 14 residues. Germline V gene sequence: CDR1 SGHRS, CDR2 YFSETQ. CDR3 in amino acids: CASSSGQATYEQYF. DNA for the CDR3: TGCGCCAGCAGTTCCGGACAGGCGACTTACGAGCAGTACTTC.

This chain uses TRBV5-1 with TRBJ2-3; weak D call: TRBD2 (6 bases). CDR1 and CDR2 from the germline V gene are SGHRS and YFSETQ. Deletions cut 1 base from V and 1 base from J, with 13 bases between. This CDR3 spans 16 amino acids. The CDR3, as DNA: TGCGCCAGCAGCTTGTATGGCGGGATTGGCACAGATACGCAGTATTTT. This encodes CASSLYGGIGTDTQYF.

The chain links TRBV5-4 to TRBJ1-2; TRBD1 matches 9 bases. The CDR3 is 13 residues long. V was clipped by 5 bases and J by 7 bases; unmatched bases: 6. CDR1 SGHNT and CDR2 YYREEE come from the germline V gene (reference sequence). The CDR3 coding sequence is TGTGCCAGCAGAAAGGACAGGGGCGGTGGCTACACCTTC. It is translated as CASRKDRGGGYTF. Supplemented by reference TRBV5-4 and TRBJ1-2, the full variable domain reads ETGVTQSPTHLIKTRGQQVTLRCSSQSGHNTVSWYQQALGQGPQFIFQYYREEENGRGNFPPRFSGLQFPNYSSELNVNALELDDSALYLCASRKDRGGGYTFGSGTRLTVV.

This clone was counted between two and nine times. In DNA, the CDR3 is TGTGCCACCAGGAAGGGAAAGGGAGCGGGCTCCTTCTCCTACAATGAGCAGTTCTTC. Translating gives CATRKGKGAGSFSYNEQFF. The chain employs TRBV15 and TRBJ2-1; D might be TRBD2 (6 bases). V was clipped by 6 bases and J by 0 bases, with 24 bases between them. Looked up from germline, CDR1 is LNHNV and CDR2 is YYDKDF (reference sequence). This CDR3 has 19 residues.

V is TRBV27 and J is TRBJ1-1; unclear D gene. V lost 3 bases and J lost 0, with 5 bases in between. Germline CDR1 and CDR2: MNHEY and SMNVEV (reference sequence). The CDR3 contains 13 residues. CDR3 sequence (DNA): TGTGCCAGCAGTTTTATAATGAACACTGAAGCTTTCTTT. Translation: CASSFIMNTEAFF.

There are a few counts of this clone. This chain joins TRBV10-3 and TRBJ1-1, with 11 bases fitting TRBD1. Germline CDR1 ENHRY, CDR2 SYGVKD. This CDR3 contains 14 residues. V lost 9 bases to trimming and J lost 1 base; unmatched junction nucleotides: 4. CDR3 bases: TGTGCCATTGGGACAGGGGGATGGAACACTGAAGCTTTCTTT. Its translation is CAIGTGGWNTEAFF.

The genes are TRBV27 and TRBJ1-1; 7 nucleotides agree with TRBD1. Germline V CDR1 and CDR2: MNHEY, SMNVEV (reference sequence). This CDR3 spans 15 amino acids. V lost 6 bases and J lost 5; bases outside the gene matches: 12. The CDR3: CASSSIYRGRTEAFF. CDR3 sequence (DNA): TGTGCCAGCAGCTCGATTTACAGGGGTCGGACTGAAGCTTTCTTT.

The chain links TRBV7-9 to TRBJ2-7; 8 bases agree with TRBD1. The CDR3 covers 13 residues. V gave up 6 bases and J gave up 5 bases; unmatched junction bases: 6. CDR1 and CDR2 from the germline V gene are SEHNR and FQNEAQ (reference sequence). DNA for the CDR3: TGTGCCAGCAGTCCAGGGGGCCCGGACGAGCAGTACTTC. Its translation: CASSPGGPDEQYF. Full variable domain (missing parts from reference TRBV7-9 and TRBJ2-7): DTGVSQNPRHKITKRGQNVTFRCDPISEHNRLYWYRQTLGQGPEFLTYFQNEAQLEKSRLLSDRFSAERPKGSFSTLEIQRTEQGDSAMYLCASSPGGPDEQYFGPGTRLTVT.

CDR3 bases: TGTGCCAGCAGCGTAGCTCCCAATCAGCCCCAGCATTTT. It encodes CASSVAPNQPQHF. The gene calls are TRBV9 and TRBJ1-5; D is uncertain. Germline CDR1 and CDR2: SGDLS and YYNGEE. The CDR3 covers 13 residues. V was cut by 0 bases and J by 3 bases, with 4 bases left in between.

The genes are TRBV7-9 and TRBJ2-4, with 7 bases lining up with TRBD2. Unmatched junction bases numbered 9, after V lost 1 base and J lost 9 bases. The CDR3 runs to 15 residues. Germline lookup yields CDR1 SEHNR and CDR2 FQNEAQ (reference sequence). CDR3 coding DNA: TGTGCCAGCAGCTTAGAGCCAGCGGGATCCGGCATTCAGTACTTC. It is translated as CASSLEPAGSGIQYF.

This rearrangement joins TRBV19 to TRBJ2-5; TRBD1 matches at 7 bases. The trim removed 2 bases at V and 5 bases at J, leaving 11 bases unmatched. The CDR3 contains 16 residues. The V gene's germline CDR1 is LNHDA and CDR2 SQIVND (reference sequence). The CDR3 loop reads CASSIRGEGQRETQYF. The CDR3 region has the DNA TGTGCCAGTAGTATACGGGGAGAGGGACAGCGGGAGACCCAGTACTTC.